The 5 T cell receptor beta chains reported below all come from one sample, sequenced in a study of T cell responses to AZD1222 COVID-19 vaccine (dated by TCRdb to about 2021). Library preparation was by the immunoSEQ multiplex PCR assay. Drawn from immuneACCESS, this table holds only the in-frame rearrangements with V and J called that TCRdb kept. Clones are partly lost; checked studies trace under half to an unresolved V gene and leave the rest unexplained. A total of 150,000 to 200,000 clones appear in this sample, 80% to 95% of them only once. The ten biggest clones cover 1% to 1.5% of the sample. The time point label, as the study defines it: baseline before first vaccination. The specimen comprised peripheral blood, sampled on day 0 of AZD1222 vaccination. These receptors were taken from an adult in good health.

The V call is TRBV7-2, the J call TRBJ2-2, with 9 positions matching TRBD1. The CDR3 sequence is 15 residues long. Per germline, CDR1 SGHTA and CDR2 FQGNSA. The V gene end was trimmed by 8 bases and the J gene end by 2 bases; junction bases not matched to a gene: 6. In nucleotides, the CDR3 is TGTGCCAGCCGTTACACAGGGGGCAACACCGGGGAGCTGTTTTTT. This encodes CASRYTGGNTGELFF. The variable domain in full, with the rest retrieved from reference TRBV7-2 and TRBJ2-2, is GAGVSQSPSNKVTEKGKDVELRCDPISGHTALYWYRQSLGQGLEFLIYFQGNSAPDKSGLPSDRFSAERTGGSVSTLTIQRTQQEDSAVYLCASRYTGGNTGELFFGEGSRLTVL.

The chain recombines TRBV7-9 with TRBJ2-2; D ambiguous. The germline V gene has CDR1 SEHNR and CDR2 FQNEAQ (reference sequence). The CDR3 is 12 residues long. Deletions cut 0 bases from V and 7 bases from J, with 3 bases between. The chain's CDR3 is CASSLAVGELFF. CDR3 bases: TGTGCCAGCAGCTTAGCGGTCGGGGAGCTGTTTTTT.

This rearrangement joins TRBV14 to TRBJ1-2; D ambiguous. V lost 0 bases to trimming and J lost 4 bases, with 9 bases between them. The germline gives CDR1 SGHDN, CDR2 FVKESK. There are 14 residues in the CDR3. CDR3 nucleotides: TGTGCCAGCAGCCAAGATAGAGGGCCCTATGGCTACACCTTC. This translates into CASSQDRGPYGYTF.

V is TRBV20-1 and J is TRBJ1-2, with 11 bases aligning to TRBD1. Trimming at V came to 3 bases and at J to 1 base, leaving 4 bases not matched to a gene. The CDR3 loop spans 15 amino acids. Per germline, CDR1 DFQATT and CDR2 SNEGSKA (reference sequence). CDR3 protein: CSASGQGAFNYGYTF. The CDR3, as DNA: TGCAGTGCTAGTGGACAGGGGGCGTTTAACTATGGCTACACCTTC.

The rearrangement links TRBV29-1 to TRBJ1-1, with no clear D. The V end was cut by 0 bases, the J end by 3 bases, with 14 bases between. Germline CDR1 and CDR2: SQVTM and ANQGSEA. The CDR3 runs 15 residues. CDR3 sequence: CSVEDEGHGYTEAFF. CDR3 sequence (DNA): TGCAGCGTTGAAGATGAAGGTCATGGGTACACTGAAGCTTTCTTT.